The entry that follows covers one T cell receptor beta chain sequence. No cognate antigen has been identified for it. Base qualities are missing; no much larger clone stands one base away. This entry belongs to a study of immune evolution from preneoplasia to lung adenocarcinoma listed by TCRdb under 2021. Context from the whole study: Immune contexture across lung adenocarcinoma precursors and invasive adenocarcinoma was profiled using immune gene expression, TCR sequencing and multiplex immunofluorescence. Resected precursor lesions (AAH, AIS, MIA) and invasive adenocarcinomas were each compared against paired morphologically normal lung tissue. Sample size was determined by specimen availability and not by a prior power calculation. The immune data were combined with whole exome sequencing and methylation data from the same cohort of nodules. The overall cohort comprised approximately 53 patients with pulmonary nodules who underwent surgical resection. The TCR sequencing data were obtained from around 46 patients. It was reported in the study that 105 samples were used for TCR sequencing. POLYSOLVER was used to infer Class I HLA alleles from exome data, and LOHHLA was used to detect allele-specific HLA loss.

TCR beta CDR3 regions were sequenced from DNA using the immunoSEQ hsTCRbeta Kit. As for the original processing: TCR sequencing data were analysed with the ImmunoSEQ Analyzer. T cell clonality was defined as 1 minus Pielou's evenness, as computed on productive rearrangements. T cell diversity was measured with the inverse Simpson index on productive templates. T cell density was TCR beta template counts normalized to usable DNA, estimated by amplifying and sequencing housekeeping genes. TCR metrics were compared across histologic stages using two-sided Kruskal-Wallis tests. In TCRdb, the immuneACCESS table is reduced to in-frame sequences with V and J assigned. These tables do not hold every clone; where another copy was compared, an unresolved V gene accounts for under half, and the others remain unexplained. V and J calls and clone size follow that table, whereas D and trimming were derived from the DNA. The sample table records more than 4,000 clones; approximately 84% of these occur just once. 13% of the sample lies in the top ten.

Patients underwent resection in Japan or China between about 2014 and 2017. The histologic diagnosis of each case was independently confirmed on H&E slides by two lung cancer pathologists. FFPE tissue was used for DNA isolation with the AllPrep DNA/RNA FFPE Kit. What the work shows at the level of the full study, not this receptor alone: Clonality was highest in normal lung, while later-stage lesions appeared to show lower clonality but higher T cell density and diversity. The findings reflected association rather than direct causation, and larger cohorts with long-term follow-up and longitudinal biopsies were considered necessary. Top T cell clone frequencies were highest in normal lung and appeared to decrease progressively from AAH through AIS, MIA and invasive adenocarcinoma. Because every patient came from Japan and China, how well the results apply to Western populations was uncertain.

V is pruned by 7 bases and J by 1 base, leaving 6 bases of the junction without a gene match. Reading from cysteine to phenylalanine, the CDR3 counts 14 amino acids. Just CDR3 DNA is preserved here, 42 bases in frame from base 1. The germline V gene encodes CDR1 KGHSH and CDR2 LQKENI. The V and J genes are TRBV18 and TRBJ2-5, and 7 bases in between align with TRBD1. What was sequenced was FFPE normal lung tissue adjacent to the tumor. The sequence was collected from a person between 50 and 70 years old with lung adenocarcinoma. The nucleotide sequence is TGTGCCAGCTTATTGGACAGGTCCCAAGAGACCCAGTACTTC. Its translation is CASLLDRSQETQYF.